The next 12 T cell receptor beta chains were all read from a single sample in a study of cytomegalovirus exposure and HLA in healthy donors. PCR employed 60 Vbeta and 13 Jbeta primers. Using immunoSEQ multiplex PCR, the repertoire was profiled, and TCRdb retains in-frame clones only, with some absent. Among 90,000 to 150,000 clones listed, 7% to 9.5% were seen once. The sequencing input was PBMCs. The receptors shown here come from a woman aged 40 to 50 in good health and CMV-seropositive.

The table lists this clone with a few counts. V gene TRBV11-3 combines with J gene TRBJ2-3, with 8 bases aligning to TRBD1. The CDR3 has 14 amino acids. Germline V gives CDR1 SGHNT, CDR2 YENEEA. V lost 5 bases to trimming and J lost 3 bases; unmatched junction nucleotides: 4. The CDR3 region has the DNA TGTGCCAGCAGCCTGGGACAGGTAACAGATACGCAGTATTTT. It specifies CASSLGQVTDTQYF. Filled out from reference TRBV11-3 and TRBJ2-3, the complete variable domain reads EAGVVQSPRYKIIEKKQPVAFWCNPISGHNTLYWYLQNLGQGPELLIRYENEEAVDDSQLPKDRFSAERLKGVDSTLKIQPAELGDSAVYLCASSLGQVTDTQYFGPGTRLTVL.

This clone was counted only a few times. This chain connects TRBV2 to TRBJ2-3, with 9 bases identical to TRBD1. Per the germline V gene, CDR1 is SNHLY and CDR2 is FYNNEI. The trim removed 6 bases at V and 8 bases at J, leaving 12 bases unmatched. The CDR3 spans 15 residues. CDR3 sequence reads: CASRPAGQGIGTQYF. The CDR3 DNA sequence: TGTGCCAGCAGACCCGCGGGACAGGGTATTGGTACGCAGTATTTT. Based on the CDR3 plus reference TRBV2 and TRBJ2-3, the full variable domain is EPEVTQTPSHQVTQMGQEVILRCVPISNHLYFYWYRQILGQKVEFLVSFYNNEISEKSEIFDDQFSVERPDGSNFTLKIRSTKLEDSAMYFCASRPAGQGIGTQYFGPGTRLTVL.

V gene TRBV6-6 combines with J gene TRBJ1-1; TRBD1 is a possible D gene (5 bases). The germline V gene has CDR1 MNHNY and CDR2 SVGAGI (reference sequence). Trimming removed 2 bases from V and 2 bases from J, with 12 bases in between. This CDR3 has 15 residues. For the CDR3, the DNA is TGTGCCAGCAGTTACCGGGCAGGGCCTAACACTGAAGCTTTCTTT. Its protein product is CASSYRAGPNTEAFF.

V and J are TRBV29-1 and TRBJ2-5; 9 nucleotides match TRBD2. The CDR3 is made up of 16 amino acids. Germline assignment: CDR1 SQVTM and CDR2 ANQGSEA. The V gene end was trimmed by 6 bases and the J gene end by 3 bases; junction bases not matched to a gene: 14. The CDR3 region has the DNA TGCAGCGTAAGTCCCCTCAGGGCTAGCGGGAAAGAGACCCAGTACTTC. Encoded protein: CSVSPLRASGKETQYF.

Only a few counts were recorded for this clone. The chain employs TRBV28 and TRBJ2-7; 8 bases match TRBD2. This CDR3 contains 14 residues. Germline V gene sequence: CDR1 MDHEN, CDR2 SYDVKM. V lost 3 bases and J lost 7; bases outside the gene matches: 8. This CDR3 is CASSFSGASKEQYF. The CDR3 DNA reads as TGTGCCAGCAGTTTTAGCGGGGCTTCTAAAGAGCAGTACTTC.

This clone was found a few times. The chain has TRBV18 and TRBJ2-2; D is perhaps TRBD1 (7 bases). The length of the CDR3 is 17 residues. Trimming took off 2 bases at V and 1 base at J, with 14 bases between the two ends. Per the germline V gene, CDR1 is KGHSH and CDR2 is LQKENI. This CDR3 reads CASSPYSRGVNTGELFF. CDR3 DNA sequence: TGTGCCAGCTCACCATACTCCAGGGGGGTGAACACCGGGGAGCTGTTTTTT. The full variable domain, completed using reference TRBV18 and TRBJ2-2, is NAGVMQNPRHLVRRRGQEARLRCSPMKGHSHVYWYRQLPEEGLKFMVYLQKENIIDESGMPKERFSAEFPKEGPSILRIQQVVRGDSAAYFCASSPYSRGVNTGELFFGEGSRLTVL.

V and J are TRBV7-6 and TRBJ1-2; 8 bases match TRBD1. This CDR3 region has 17 residues. Germline assignment: CDR1 SGHVS and CDR2 FNYEAQ. With V trimmed by 5 bases and J by 5 bases, 16 bases remained unmatched. This CDR3 is CASSMDRDGRGIYGYTF. DNA for the CDR3: TGTGCCAGCAGCATGGACAGGGACGGCCGGGGAATATATGGCTACACCTTC. The complete variable domain, with remaining parts taken from reference TRBV7-6 and TRBJ1-2, reads GAGVSQSPRYKVTKRGQDVALRCDPISGHVSLYWYRQALGQGPEFLTYFNYEAQQDKSGLPNDRFSAERPEGSISTLTIQRTEQRDSAMYRCASSMDRDGRGIYGYTFGSGTRLTVV.

The chain couples TRBV10-1 to TRBJ2-3, with TRBD2 matching 8 bases. CDR1 and CDR2 (germline): WNHNN, SYGVQD (reference sequence). The CDR3 runs 17 residues. Losses at the gene ends were 3 bases for V and 0 bases for J; bases not matched to a gene: 8. The chain's CDR3 is CASSDTSGASSTDTQYF. CDR3 sequence (DNA): TGCGCCAGCAGTGACACTAGCGGTGCCTCTAGCACAGATACGCAGTATTTT.

This sequence joins TRBV19 and TRBJ2-2; TRBD1 matches at 7 bases. This CDR3 contains 16 residues. The V gene end was trimmed by 5 bases and the J gene end by 2 bases; junction bases not matched to a gene: 8. Germline V gives CDR1 LNHDA, CDR2 SQIVND (reference sequence). CDR3 coding DNA: TGTGCCAGTAGTTCCCACCGGACAGGTAACACCGGGGAGCTGTTTTTT. Translated, it gives CASSSHRTGNTGELFF.

This clone was seen a handful of times. This chain links TRBV5-1 with TRBJ1-2; a possible D gene is TRBD1 (6 bases). This CDR3 has 15 amino acids. Germline CDR1 SGHRS, CDR2 YFSETQ. V lost 2 bases and J lost 2, with 13 bases in between. The CDR3 DNA is TGCGCCAGCAGCTTTTCAGGGGAAGTAAACTATGGCTACACCTTC. It is translated as CASSFSGEVNYGYTF. The complete variable domain, with remaining parts taken from reference TRBV5-1 and TRBJ1-2, reads KAGVTQTPRYLIKTRGQQVTLSCSPISGHRSVSWYQQTPGQGLQFLFEYFSETQRNKGNFPGRFSGRQFSNSRSEMNVSTLELGDSALYLCASSFSGEVNYGYTFGSGTRLTVV.

This clone has a handful of counts. V gene TRBV12-5 combines with J gene TRBJ1-6; TRBD1 matches 7 bases. Losses at the gene ends were 5 bases for V and 8 bases for J; bases not matched to a gene: 6. Germline V gives CDR1 LGHNT, CDR2 FRNRAP. The CDR3 totals 14 residues. CDR3 region: CASGHDRVYSPLHF. The CDR3 DNA reads TGTGCTAGTGGTCACGACAGGGTATATTCACCCCTCCACTTT.

The chain joins TRBV4-1 to TRBJ1-1; possible D gene TRBD1, 6 bases. The CDR3 is 16 amino acids. The germline V and J ends were trimmed by 3 bases and 1 base, with 15 bases remaining between them. CDR1 MGHRA and CDR2 YSYEKL come from the germline V gene. CDR3 sequence: CASSHPFWDKNTEAFF. CDR3 sequence (DNA): TGCGCCAGCAGCCATCCCTTTTGGGACAAGAACACTGAAGCTTTCTTT.